The rows below give T cell receptor beta chains drawn from one sample of a study of shared clonotypes between healthy human individuals. Measured with immunoSEQ multiplex PCR; TCRdb has only the in-frame clones, and not every one. The table lists about 680,000 clones, under 95% of them singletons, with 20% to 25% in the top ten. Sequenced sample: naive CD8+ T cells sorted from blood. The origin of the receptors is a man aged 25-40 years in good health. Each CDR3 is given with its conserved first and last residue. Fields, in order: D gene, J gene, CDR3 length, clone size, V gene, CDR3 protein, CDR3 DNA. D genes are given only for firm matches. The size field is filled for only some rows; it gives once, few, many or a size class.

d_call: TRBD1; j_call: TRBJ2-7; cdr3_length: 16; clone_size: NA; v_call: TRBV27; cdr3_aa: CASSLSGQGIPYEQYF; cdr3_nt: TGTGCCAGCAGTTTATCAGGACAGGGAATACCCTACGAGCAGTACTTC
d_call: NA; j_call: TRBJ1-4; cdr3_length: 16; clone_size: NA; v_call: TRBV4-1; cdr3_aa: CASSQDVAGAGEKLFF; cdr3_nt: TGCGCCAGCAGCCAAGATGTGGCGGGGGCAGGGGAAAAACTGTTTTTT
d_call: NA; j_call: TRBJ2-5; cdr3_length: 14; clone_size: once; v_call: TRBV4-3; cdr3_aa: CASSQSGKGETQYF; cdr3_nt: TGCGCCAGCAGCCAATCAGGAAAAGGGGAGACCCAGTACTTC
d_call: TRBD1; j_call: TRBJ1-1; cdr3_length: 14; clone_size: NA; v_call: TRBV25-1; cdr3_aa: CASSEYNAGGEAFF; cdr3_nt: TGTGCCAGCAGTGAATATAATGCAGGGGGTGAAGCTTTCTTT
d_call: TRBD1; j_call: TRBJ2-7; cdr3_length: 14; clone_size: NA; v_call: TRBV27; cdr3_aa: CASSPDRGPGEQYF; cdr3_nt: TGTGCCAGCAGTCCGGACAGGGGGCCGGGGGAGCAGTACTTC
d_call: TRBD2; j_call: TRBJ2-5; cdr3_length: 15; clone_size: NA; v_call: TRBV28; cdr3_aa: CASSSTLRGGETQYF; cdr3_nt: TGTGCCAGCAGTTCCACTTTACGGGGAGGGGAGACCCAGTACTTC
d_call: NA; j_call: TRBJ1-1; cdr3_length: 13; clone_size: NA; v_call: TRBV14; cdr3_aa: CASSQASGREAFF; cdr3_nt: TGTGCCAGCAGCCAGGCCTCGGGACGTGAAGCTTTCTTT
d_call: TRBD2; j_call: TRBJ2-7; cdr3_length: 14; clone_size: NA; v_call: TRBV6-6; cdr3_aa: CASSSTSGFHEQYF; cdr3_nt: TGTGCCAGCAGCTCGACTAGCGGGTTCCACGAGCAGTACTTC
d_call: TRBD1; j_call: TRBJ1-1; cdr3_length: 15; clone_size: NA; v_call: TRBV19; cdr3_aa: CASSVQGLGGSEAFF; cdr3_nt: TGTGCCAGTAGTGTACAGGGGCTAGGGGGTTCTGAAGCTTTCTTT
d_call: TRBD1; j_call: TRBJ1-1; cdr3_length: 16; clone_size: NA; v_call: TRBV5-1; cdr3_aa: CASSTGTGVLNTEAFF; cdr3_nt: TGCGCCAGCAGCACCGGGACAGGAGTTCTGAACACTGAAGCTTTCTTT
d_call: NA; j_call: TRBJ2-7; cdr3_length: 13; clone_size: NA; v_call: TRBV19; cdr3_aa: CASSTFEGYEQYF; cdr3_nt: TGTGCCAGTAGTACCTTCGAGGGGTACGAGCAGTACTTC
d_call: NA; j_call: TRBJ2-1; cdr3_length: 12; clone_size: NA; v_call: TRBV11-2; cdr3_aa: CAGSPTVFEQFF; cdr3_nt: TGTGCCGGCAGCCCGACAGTTTTCGAGCAGTTCTTC
d_call: NA; j_call: TRBJ1-6; cdr3_length: 14; clone_size: NA; v_call: TRBV13; cdr3_aa: CASSYATGKSPLHF; cdr3_nt: TGTGCCAGCAGCTACGCTACGGGAAAATCACCCCTCCACTTT
d_call: NA; j_call: TRBJ2-2; cdr3_length: 12; clone_size: NA; v_call: TRBV11-1; cdr3_aa: CASSPRIGELFF; cdr3_nt: TGTGCCAGCAGCCCAAGAATCGGGGAGCTGTTTTTT
d_call: NA; j_call: TRBJ2-5; cdr3_length: 15; clone_size: NA; v_call: TRBV7-2; cdr3_aa: CASSLWGADKETQYF; cdr3_nt: TGTGCCAGCAGCTTATGGGGGGCCGACAAGGAGACCCAGTACTTC
d_call: NA; j_call: TRBJ2-7; cdr3_length: 15; clone_size: NA; v_call: TRBV19; cdr3_aa: CASSPSDRIGYEQYF; cdr3_nt: TGTGCCAGTAGTCCCTCTGACAGGATCGGGTACGAGCAGTACTTC
d_call: NA; j_call: TRBJ1-4; cdr3_length: 20; clone_size: NA; v_call: TRBV28; cdr3_aa: CASSLSLGEVPSGTGEKLFF; cdr3_nt: TGTGCCAGCAGTTTATCATTGGGTGAAGTTCCTTCTGGCACTGGTGAAAAACTGTTTTTT
d_call: NA; j_call: TRBJ2-5; cdr3_length: 16; clone_size: once; v_call: TRBV7-6; cdr3_aa: CATKPRSVGVQETQYF; cdr3_nt: TGTGCCACCAAGCCTAGGTCTGTTGGGGTCCAAGAGACCCAGTACTTC
d_call: NA; j_call: TRBJ2-2; cdr3_length: 14; clone_size: NA; v_call: TRBV5-4; cdr3_aa: CASSLAPNTGELFF; cdr3_nt: TGTGCCAGCAGCTTGGCCCCAAATACCGGGGAGCTGTTTTTT
d_call: NA; j_call: TRBJ2-7; cdr3_length: 14; clone_size: NA; v_call: TRBV28; cdr3_aa: CASSAGQSFNEQYF; cdr3_nt: TGTGCCAGCAGCGCCGGACAGTCGTTCAACGAGCAGTACTTC
d_call: NA; j_call: TRBJ2-7; cdr3_length: 12; clone_size: NA; v_call: TRBV6-1; cdr3_aa: CASSEVDYEQYF; cdr3_nt: TGTGCCAGCAGTGAAGTTGACTACGAGCAGTACTTC
d_call: TRBD2; j_call: TRBJ2-5; cdr3_length: 15; clone_size: NA; v_call: TRBV9; cdr3_aa: CASSVAGGPGETQYF; cdr3_nt: TGTGCCAGCAGCGTAGCGGGAGGGCCTGGGGAGACCCAGTACTTC
d_call: TRBD2; j_call: TRBJ2-1; cdr3_length: 17; clone_size: NA; v_call: TRBV9; cdr3_aa: CASSVTGSGIKYNEQFF; cdr3_nt: TGTGCCAGCAGCGTAACCGGAAGCGGGATAAAATACAATGAGCAGTTCTTC
d_call: TRBD2; j_call: TRBJ2-2; cdr3_length: 16; clone_size: NA; v_call: TRBV18; cdr3_aa: CASSPRPAGDTGELFF; cdr3_nt: TGTGCCAGCTCACCCAGGCCAGCGGGAGACACCGGGGAGCTGTTTTTT
d_call: NA; j_call: TRBJ2-1; cdr3_length: 14; clone_size: NA; v_call: TRBV27; cdr3_aa: CASSLLGLGNEQFF; cdr3_nt: TGTGCCAGCAGTTTGCTCGGGCTGGGCAATGAGCAGTTCTTC
d_call: NA; j_call: TRBJ1-5; cdr3_length: 14; clone_size: NA; v_call: TRBV10-2; cdr3_aa: CASSGGGGSQPQHF; cdr3_nt: TGCGCCAGCAGTGGAGGGGGGGGCAGTCAGCCCCAGCATTTT
d_call: NA; j_call: TRBJ1-3; cdr3_length: 14; clone_size: NA; v_call: TRBV27; cdr3_aa: CASGAGNSGNTIYF; cdr3_nt: TGTGCCAGCGGCGCAGGGAACTCTGGAAACACCATATATTTT
d_call: TRBD2; j_call: TRBJ2-1; cdr3_length: 17; clone_size: NA; v_call: TRBV14; cdr3_aa: CASSRRLAGGYYNEQFF; cdr3_nt: TGTGCCAGCAGCCGCAGACTAGCGGGAGGATACTACAATGAGCAGTTCTTC
d_call: NA; j_call: TRBJ1-2; cdr3_length: 16; clone_size: NA; v_call: TRBV28; cdr3_aa: CASTQNAGGFNYGYTF; cdr3_nt: TGTGCCAGCACCCAGAATGCGGGGGGGTTTAACTATGGCTACACCTTC
d_call: TRBD1; j_call: TRBJ1-5; cdr3_length: 15; clone_size: once; v_call: TRBV4-3; cdr3_aa: CASSQDRRGRQPQHF; cdr3_nt: TGCGCCAGCAGCCAAGATCGCAGGGGGAGACAGCCCCAGCATTTT
d_call: TRBD2; j_call: TRBJ2-2; cdr3_length: 17; clone_size: NA; v_call: TRBV27; cdr3_aa: CASRPIGAGLNTGELFF; cdr3_nt: TGTGCCAGCAGACCCATAGGAGCGGGATTGAACACCGGGGAGCTGTTTTTT
d_call: TRBD2; j_call: TRBJ2-3; cdr3_length: 17; clone_size: NA; v_call: TRBV28; cdr3_aa: CASSPWTSGPGTDTQYF; cdr3_nt: TGTGCCAGCAGTCCGTGGACTAGCGGGCCTGGCACAGATACGCAGTATTTT
d_call: TRBD2; j_call: TRBJ2-7; cdr3_length: 14; clone_size: NA; v_call: TRBV7-9; cdr3_aa: CASTTGGDSYEQYF; cdr3_nt: TGTGCCAGCACCACGGGGGGGGATTCCTACGAGCAGTACTTC
d_call: NA; j_call: TRBJ2-7; cdr3_length: 16; clone_size: NA; v_call: TRBV18; cdr3_aa: CASSPPFSESSYEQYF; cdr3_nt: TGTGCCAGCTCACCCCCCTTTTCCGAGAGCTCCTACGAGCAGTACTTC
d_call: NA; j_call: TRBJ2-3; cdr3_length: 16; clone_size: NA; v_call: TRBV27; cdr3_aa: CASSLFRGAGTDTQYF; cdr3_nt: TGTGCCAGCAGTTTGTTTCGGGGGGCCGGGACAGATACGCAGTATTTT
d_call: NA; j_call: TRBJ1-3; cdr3_length: 13; clone_size: NA; v_call: TRBV6-1; cdr3_aa: CASSEGWGNTIYF; cdr3_nt: TGTGCCAGCAGTGAAGGGTGGGGAAACACCATATATTTT
d_call: TRBD1; j_call: TRBJ2-1; cdr3_length: 17; clone_size: NA; v_call: TRBV7-9; cdr3_aa: CASSSALDRGVYNEQFF; cdr3_nt: TGTGCCAGCAGCTCCGCCTTGGACAGGGGGGTCTACAATGAGCAGTTCTTC
d_call: NA; j_call: TRBJ2-2; cdr3_length: 15; clone_size: NA; v_call: TRBV4-1; cdr3_aa: CASSEGEGNTGELFF; cdr3_nt: TGCGCCAGCAGCGAAGGCGAGGGCAACACCGGGGAGCTGTTTTTT
d_call: NA; j_call: TRBJ1-2; cdr3_length: 14; clone_size: NA; v_call: TRBV28; cdr3_aa: CASSFVWSNYGYTF; cdr3_nt: TGTGCCAGCAGTTTCGTGTGGTCCAACTATGGCTACACCTTC
d_call: TRBD2; j_call: TRBJ2-4; cdr3_length: 16; clone_size: NA; v_call: TRBV15; cdr3_aa: CASSPGLAVAKNIQYF; cdr3_nt: TGTGCCTCATCCCCGGGACTAGCGGTAGCCAAAAACATTCAGTACTTC
d_call: NA; j_call: TRBJ2-7; cdr3_length: 13; clone_size: NA; v_call: TRBV29-1; cdr3_aa: CSVVPGGNYEQYF; cdr3_nt: TGCAGCGTTGTCCCTGGGGGGAACTACGAGCAGTACTTC
d_call: NA; j_call: TRBJ2-3; cdr3_length: 15; clone_size: NA; v_call: TRBV19; cdr3_aa: CASSIDWGSTDTQYF; cdr3_nt: TGTGCCAGTAGTATTGATTGGGGAAGCACAGATACGCAGTATTTT
d_call: TRBD1; j_call: TRBJ1-2; cdr3_length: 15; clone_size: NA; v_call: TRBV11-2; cdr3_aa: CASSLGQAVDYGYTF; cdr3_nt: TGTGCCAGCAGCCTAGGACAGGCAGTTGACTATGGCTACACCTTC
d_call: NA; j_call: TRBJ2-5; cdr3_length: 18; clone_size: once; v_call: TRBV7-9; cdr3_aa: CASSPLRGRGALEETQYF; cdr3_nt: TGTGCCAGCAGCCCCCTTCGGGGCCGGGGAGCTTTGGAAGAGACCCAGTACTTC
d_call: NA; j_call: TRBJ2-3; cdr3_length: 13; clone_size: NA; v_call: TRBV28; cdr3_aa: CASGKRLTDTQYF; cdr3_nt: TGTGCCAGCGGTAAAAGGCTTACAGATACGCAGTATTTT
d_call: TRBD1; j_call: TRBJ2-7; cdr3_length: 17; clone_size: NA; v_call: TRBV7-9; cdr3_aa: CASSSHGQGYLSYEQYF; cdr3_nt: TGTGCCAGCAGCTCTCACGGACAGGGCTACCTCTCCTACGAGCAGTACTTC
d_call: NA; j_call: TRBJ2-5; cdr3_length: 15; clone_size: NA; v_call: TRBV14; cdr3_aa: CASSGNRPTQETQYF; cdr3_nt: TGTGCCAGCAGCGGCAACCGACCGACCCAAGAGACCCAGTACTTC
d_call: NA; j_call: TRBJ2-1; cdr3_length: 19; clone_size: NA; v_call: TRBV7-8; cdr3_aa: CASHMRIFTQGTLYNEQFF; cdr3_nt: TGTGCCAGCCATATGAGGATATTTACTCAGGGGACCCTTTACAATGAGCAGTTCTTC
d_call: NA; j_call: TRBJ1-4; cdr3_length: 15; clone_size: once; v_call: TRBV9; cdr3_aa: CASSPNRASNEKLFF; cdr3_nt: TGTGCCAGCAGCCCAAACAGGGCGTCTAATGAAAAACTGTTTTTT